This T cell receptor beta chain came from a study of cytomegalovirus exposure and HLA in healthy donors. This CDR3 region has 11 residues. CDR1 is SQVTM, CDR2 ANQGSEA, per germline. V was shortened by 8 bases and J by 3 bases, with 9 bases between the two germline ends. In regard to this clone: Its specificity is not known.

Study results and caveats: In most subjects, TCR beta sequences reportedly gave accurate predictions of HLA-A and HLA-B alleles. While the bulk of TCR sequences proved rare, some public TCRs turned up in many donors.

13 Jbeta primers and 60 Vbeta primers were used for the PCR. In the study's own analysis: Unique TCR beta chains totaled some 80 million in a later count, with approximately 11 million of them shared. TCRdb's table, derived via immunoSEQ multiplex PCR, lists solely in-frame clones and lacks some. The V and J calls and the clone size are those of that table, but D and trimming were determined from the DNA. Its table lists some 70,000 clones. Material for sequencing was PBMCs. The chain links TRBV29-1 to TRBJ2-3; D is perhaps TRBD1 (6 bases). This TCR was sampled from a man aged 40-55 years in good health and CMV-seronegative. The CDR3 loop reads CSIQGTDTQYF. CDR3 nucleotides: TGCAGCATACAGGGAACAGATACGCAGTATTTT.